This entry is about one TCR beta chain. Its matching antigen is unknown. These data belong to a study of a mutant IDH1 vaccine in newly diagnosed glioma. Study information: Vaccination began 4-6 weeks post radiotherapy alone, or with temozolomide cycles.

Germline assignment: CDR1 SGHKS and CDR2 YYEKEE (reference sequence). This CDR3 is 13 amino acids long. Trimming shortened V by 0 bases and J by 8 bases, and 10 bases separated the two germline ends. Data came from immunoSEQ multiplex PCR; TCRdb stores just in-frame clones and leaves some out. The table shows around 76,000 clones, with 85% occurring only once. Time point given: week 23, last vaccination. Alongside topical imiquimod, each dose of vaccine comprised 300 ug of mutant IDH1 20-mer peptide. There were new WHO grade 3 or 4 astrocytomas in the donors, and these were IDH1-mutant and ATRX-lost. The gene calls are TRBV5-5 and TRBJ2-3, with a weak D call TRBD2 (5 bases). The material was PBMCs, obtained from a glioma patient whose treatment included an IDH1 peptide vaccine. The source is a woman aged 50 to 65 with glioma. The DNA for the CDR3 is TGTGCCAGCAGCTTGGACCGGGGTGGTACGCAGTATTTT. Translating gives CASSLDRGGTQYF. Variable domain in full (rest from reference TRBV5-5 and TRBJ2-3): DAGVTQSPTHLIKTRGQQVTLRCSPISGHKSVSWYQQVLGQGPQFIFQYYEKEERGRGNFPDRFSARQFPNYSSELNVNALLLGDSALYLCASSLDRGGTQYFGPGTRLTVL.